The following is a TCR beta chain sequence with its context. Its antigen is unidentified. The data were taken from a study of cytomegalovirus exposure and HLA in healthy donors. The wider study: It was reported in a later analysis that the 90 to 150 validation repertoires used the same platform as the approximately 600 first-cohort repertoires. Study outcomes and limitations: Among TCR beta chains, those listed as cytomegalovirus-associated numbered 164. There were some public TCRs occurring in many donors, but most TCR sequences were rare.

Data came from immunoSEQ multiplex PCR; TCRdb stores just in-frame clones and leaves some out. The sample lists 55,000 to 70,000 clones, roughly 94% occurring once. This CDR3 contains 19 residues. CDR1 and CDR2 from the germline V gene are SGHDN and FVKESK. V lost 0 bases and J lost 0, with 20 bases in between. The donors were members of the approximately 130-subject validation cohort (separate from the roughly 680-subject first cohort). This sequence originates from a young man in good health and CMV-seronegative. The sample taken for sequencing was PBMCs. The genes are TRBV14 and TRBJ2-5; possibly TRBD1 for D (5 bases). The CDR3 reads CASSQDRRRVLDNQETQYF. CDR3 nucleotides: TGTGCCAGCAGCCAAGATAGGCGAAGGGTCTTGGACAACCAAGAGACCCAGTACTTC.